This T cell receptor beta chain was obtained from a study of T cell repertoires in cytomegalovirus infection. Across the whole study: CMV infection plus the matching HLA type was flagged by public TCR beta signatures. Findings of the study overall: There were HLA-C-restricted CMV-specific TCR beta clonotypes dominating the ex vivo response. Carriers of CMV plus the relevant HLA were identified by cumulative public TCR beta family frequency.

TCRdb ran MiXCR on the reads and lists one entry per CDR3 protein. In the table there are around 530,000 distinct CDR3 sequences, more than 25% of which are singletons. This clonotype appeared a single time. The target antigen is unknown. This sequence originates from a human donor in good health (CMV status not recorded). Some clones in this sample may be carry-over from other donors' samples. What was sequenced was PBMCs.

The CDR3 region has the DNA TGCAGTGCCCCTCTGGGAAGGGGCTCCTATAATTCACCCCTCCACTTT. Its translation is CSAPLGRGSYNSPLHF. V gene TRBV20-1 combines with J gene TRBJ1-6; maybe TRBD1 (5 bases). The germline V gene encodes CDR1 DFQATT and CDR2 SNEGSKA (reference sequence). This CDR3 spans 16 amino acids. The V and J ends lost 6 bases and 0 bases respectively, with 15 bases between them.